Shown below are 5 T cell receptor beta chains from a single sample sequenced in a study of blood T cell repertoires in COVID-19. Profiled with immunoSEQ multiplex PCR; TCRdb holds only in-frame clones, not every one. Of tens of thousands of clones listed, 89% were seen once; the top ten hold 4.5% to 5%. The specimen sequenced was peripheral blood. The receptors originated from a woman aged 45-65 years with active COVID-19.

CDR3 protein: CASSPTSGTDTQYF. For the CDR3, the DNA is TGTGCCAGCAGCCCGACTAGCGGAACAGATACGCAGTATTTT. The chain joins TRBV5-8 to TRBJ2-3, with 9 bases matching TRBD2. CDR3 length equals 14 residues. From germline, CDR1 is SGHTS and CDR2 YDEGEE. V lost 4 bases, J lost 3 bases, and 3 bases stayed unmatched.

This clone appeared a single time. The chain carries TRBV6-6 and TRBJ1-1; TRBD1 might be the D (6 bases). Germline V gene data show CDR1 as MNHNY and CDR2 as SVGAGI (reference sequence). CDR3 length equals 13 residues. Trimming pared 10 bases from V and 0 bases from J, leaving 12 bases between. The CDR3 DNA sequence: TGTGCCATCAACAGGGCGGTGAACACTGAAGCTTTCTTT. Protein product: CAINRAVNTEAFF.

V gene TRBV7-9 combines with J gene TRBJ1-2; D call uncertain. V shed 5 bases and J shed 3 bases, with 16 bases lying between them. Germline V CDR1 and CDR2: SEHNR, FQNEAQ (reference sequence). The CDR3 consists of 15 residues. The CDR3 sequence is CASSPPSVLHYGYTF. The CDR3 DNA sequence: TGTGCCAGCAGCCCCCCCTCAGTTCTTCACTATGGCTACACCTTC.

The V gene is TRBV20-1, the J gene TRBJ2-5; D is possibly TRBD2 (5 bases). From germline, CDR1 is DFQATT and CDR2 SNEGSKA (reference sequence). The CDR3 runs 15 residues. V dropped 3 bases and J dropped 2 bases, with 16 bases sitting between them. The DNA for the CDR3 is TGCAGTGCTAGTCAAGCGGAGTCAGGACAAGAGACCCAGTACTTC. It is translated as CSASQAESGQETQYF.

CDR3 region: CASSEPGYEQYF. The CDR3 bases are TGTGCCAGCAGTGAACCAGGGTACGAGCAGTACTTC. This chain links TRBV6-1 with TRBJ2-7; maybe TRBD1 (5 bases). Germline values: CDR1 MNHNS, CDR2 SASEGT. V lost 2 bases and J lost 4, with 6 bases in between. The CDR3 sequence is 12 residues long.